This TCR beta chain was identified in a study of blood T cell repertoires in COVID-19. Libraries were prepared by immunoSEQ multiplex PCR; TCRdb keeps only in-frame clonotypes and omits some of them. The table has over 110,000 clones, around 88% seen once; the top ten hold about 28%. This CDR3 has 14 residues. V shed 0 bases and J 10 bases; nucleotides not matched to a gene: 5. CDR1 is SGHAT and CDR2 is FQNNGV in the germline V gene. The chain carries TRBV11-2 and TRBJ1-3; 8 nucleotides align to TRBD1. The TCR sequence derives from a human donor in a cohort sampled during active COVID-19. The sequenced sample consisted of peripheral blood. CDR3 nucleotide sequence: TGTGCCAGCAGCTTAGATCTACAGGGGGTTACCATATATTTT. This translates into CASSLDLQGVTIYF.